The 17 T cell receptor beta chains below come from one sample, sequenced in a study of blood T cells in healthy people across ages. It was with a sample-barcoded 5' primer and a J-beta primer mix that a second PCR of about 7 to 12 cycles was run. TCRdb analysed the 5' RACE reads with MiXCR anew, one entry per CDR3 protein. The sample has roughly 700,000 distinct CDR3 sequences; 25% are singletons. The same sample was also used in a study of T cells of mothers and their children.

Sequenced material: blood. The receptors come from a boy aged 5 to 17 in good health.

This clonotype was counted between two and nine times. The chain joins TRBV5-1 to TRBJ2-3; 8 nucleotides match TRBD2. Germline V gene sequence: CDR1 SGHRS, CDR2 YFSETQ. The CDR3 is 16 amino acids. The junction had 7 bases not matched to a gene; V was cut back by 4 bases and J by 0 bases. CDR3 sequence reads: CASSRSSSGSTDTQYF. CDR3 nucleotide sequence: TGCGCCAGCAGCCGATCCTCTAGCGGGAGCACAGATACGCAGTATTTT.

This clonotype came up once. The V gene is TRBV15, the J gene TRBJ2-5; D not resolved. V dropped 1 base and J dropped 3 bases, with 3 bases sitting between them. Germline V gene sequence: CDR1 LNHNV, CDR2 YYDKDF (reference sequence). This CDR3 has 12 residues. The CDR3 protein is CATSRGEETQYF. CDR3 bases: TGTGCCACCAGCAGAGGAGAAGAGACCCAGTACTTC.

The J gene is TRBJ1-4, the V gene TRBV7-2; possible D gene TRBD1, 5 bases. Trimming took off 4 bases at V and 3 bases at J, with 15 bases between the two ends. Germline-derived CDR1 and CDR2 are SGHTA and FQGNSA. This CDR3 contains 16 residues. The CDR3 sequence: CASSSRSGLANEKLFF. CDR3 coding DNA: TGTGCCAGCAGCTCCCGGTCAGGGCTGGCTAATGAAAAACTGTTTTTT. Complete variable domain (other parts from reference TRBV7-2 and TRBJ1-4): GAGVSQSPSNKVTEKGKDVELRCDPISGHTALYWYRQSLGQGLEFLIYFQGNSAPDKSGLPSDRFSAERTGGSVSTLTIQRTQQEDSAVYLCASSSRSGLANEKLFFGSGTQLSVL.

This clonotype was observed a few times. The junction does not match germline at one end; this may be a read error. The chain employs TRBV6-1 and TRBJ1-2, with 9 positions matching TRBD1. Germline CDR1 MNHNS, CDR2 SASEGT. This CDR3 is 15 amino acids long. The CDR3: CASREEDRGNYGYTF. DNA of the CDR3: TGTGCCAGCAGAGAAGAGGACAGGGGAAACTATGGCTACACCTTC.

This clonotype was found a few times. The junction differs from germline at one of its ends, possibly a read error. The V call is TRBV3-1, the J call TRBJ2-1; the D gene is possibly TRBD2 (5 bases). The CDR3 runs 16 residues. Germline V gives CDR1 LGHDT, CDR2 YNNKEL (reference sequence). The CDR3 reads CASSQVGSGSYNGQFF. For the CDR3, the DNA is TGTGCCAGCAGCCAAGTGGGAAGCGGCTCCTACAATGGGCAGTTCTTC.

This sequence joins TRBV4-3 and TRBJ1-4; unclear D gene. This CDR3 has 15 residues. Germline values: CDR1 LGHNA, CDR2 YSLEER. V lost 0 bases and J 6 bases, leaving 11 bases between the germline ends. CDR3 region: CASSQDRSLDEKLFF. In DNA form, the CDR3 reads TGCGCCAGCAGCCAAGATAGGAGTTTGGATGAAAAACTGTTTTTT.

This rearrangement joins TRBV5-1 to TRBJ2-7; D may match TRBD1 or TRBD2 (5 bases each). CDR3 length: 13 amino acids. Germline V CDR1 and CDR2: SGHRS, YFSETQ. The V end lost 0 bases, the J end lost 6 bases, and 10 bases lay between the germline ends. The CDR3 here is CASSLEGGGEQYF. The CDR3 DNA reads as TGCGCCAGCAGCTTGGAGGGTGGGGGCGAGCAGTACTTC.

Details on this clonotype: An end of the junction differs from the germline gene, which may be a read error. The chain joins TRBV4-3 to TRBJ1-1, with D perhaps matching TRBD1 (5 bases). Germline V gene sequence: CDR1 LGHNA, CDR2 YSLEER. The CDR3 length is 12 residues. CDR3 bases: TGCGCCAGCAGCCAAGGAGGGACTGAAGCTTCCTTT. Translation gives CASSQGGTEASF.

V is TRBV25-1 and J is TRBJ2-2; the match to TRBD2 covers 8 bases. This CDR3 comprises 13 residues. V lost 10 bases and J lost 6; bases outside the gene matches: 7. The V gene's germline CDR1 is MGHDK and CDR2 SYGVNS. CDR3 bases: TGTGCCAACCCATTCGGGGGGGCCGGGGAGCTGTTTTTT. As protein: CANPFGGAGELFF.

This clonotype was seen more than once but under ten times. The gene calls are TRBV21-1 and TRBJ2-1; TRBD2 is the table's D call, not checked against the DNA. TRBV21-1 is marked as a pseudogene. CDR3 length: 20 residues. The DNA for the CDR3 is TGTGCCAGCAGCAGTGGACTAGCGGGAGATCCTTGGTGGCGGGACAATGAGCAGTTCTTC. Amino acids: CASSSGLAGDPWWRDNEQFF.

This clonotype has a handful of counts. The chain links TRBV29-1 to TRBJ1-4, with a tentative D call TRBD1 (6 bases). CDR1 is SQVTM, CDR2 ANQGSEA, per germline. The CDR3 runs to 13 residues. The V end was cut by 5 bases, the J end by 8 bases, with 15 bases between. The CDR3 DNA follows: TGCAGCGTTCTGGGGTACAGGGACGAAAAACTGTTTTTT. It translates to CSVLGYRDEKLFF. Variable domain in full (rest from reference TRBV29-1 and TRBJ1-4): SAVISQKPSRDICQRGTSLTIQCQVDSQVTMMFWYRQQPGQSLTLIATANQGSEATYESGFVIDKFPISRPNLTFSTLTVSNMSPEDSSIYLCSVLGYRDEKLFFGSGTQLSVL.

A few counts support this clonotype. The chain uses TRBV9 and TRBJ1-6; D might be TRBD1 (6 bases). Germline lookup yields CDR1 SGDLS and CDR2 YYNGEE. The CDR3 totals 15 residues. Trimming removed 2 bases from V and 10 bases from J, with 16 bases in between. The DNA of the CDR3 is TGTGCCAGCAGCGTCAGGGGCGGGCTAGGCTCACCCCTCCACTTT. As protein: CASSVRGGLGSPLHF.

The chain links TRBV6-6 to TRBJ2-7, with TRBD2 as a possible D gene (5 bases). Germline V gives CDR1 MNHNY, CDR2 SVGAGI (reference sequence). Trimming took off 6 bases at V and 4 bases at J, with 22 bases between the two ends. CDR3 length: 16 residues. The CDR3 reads CASSSPTEGEVYEQYF. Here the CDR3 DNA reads TGTGCCAGCAGCTCCCCGACCGAGGGCGAGGTTTACGAGCAGTACTTC.

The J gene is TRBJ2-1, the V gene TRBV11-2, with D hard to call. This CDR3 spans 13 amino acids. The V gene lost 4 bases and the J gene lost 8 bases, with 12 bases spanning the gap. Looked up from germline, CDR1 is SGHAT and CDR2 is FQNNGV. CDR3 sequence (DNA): TGTGCCAGCAGCTCCCCCTTCGGGCATGAGCAGTTCTTC. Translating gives CASSSPFGHEQFF. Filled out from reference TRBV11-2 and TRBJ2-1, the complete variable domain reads EAGVAQSPRYKIIEKRQSVAFWCNPISGHATLYWYQQILGQGPKLLIQFQNNGVVDDSQLPKDRFSAERLKGVDSTLKIQPAKLEDSAVYLCASSSPFGHEQFFGPGTRLTVL.

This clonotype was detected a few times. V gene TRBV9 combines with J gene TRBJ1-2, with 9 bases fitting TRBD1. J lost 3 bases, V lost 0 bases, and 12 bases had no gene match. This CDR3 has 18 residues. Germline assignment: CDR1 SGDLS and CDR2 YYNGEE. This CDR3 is CASSVALFAGQGDYGYTF. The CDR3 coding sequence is TGTGCCAGCAGCGTAGCTCTATTCGCGGGACAGGGCGACTATGGCTACACCTTC.

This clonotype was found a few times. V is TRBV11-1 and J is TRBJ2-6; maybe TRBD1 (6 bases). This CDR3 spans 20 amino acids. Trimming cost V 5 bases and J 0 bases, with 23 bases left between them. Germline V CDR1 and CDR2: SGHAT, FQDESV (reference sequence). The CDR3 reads CASSPPDSIGTPSGANVLTF. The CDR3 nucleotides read TGTGCCAGCAGCCCCCCGGACAGCATCGGAACCCCCTCTGGGGCCAACGTCCTGACTTTC.

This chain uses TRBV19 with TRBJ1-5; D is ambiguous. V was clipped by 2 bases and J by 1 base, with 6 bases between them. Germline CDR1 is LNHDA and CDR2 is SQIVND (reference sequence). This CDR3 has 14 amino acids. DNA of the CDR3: TGTGCCAGTAGTATAAAATGGAGCAATCAGCCCCAGCATTTT. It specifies CASSIKWSNQPQHF.